These T cell receptor beta chains were read from a single sample in a study of blood T cells in healthy people across ages. TCRdb re-analysed the 5' RACE reads in MiXCR, keeping a single row per CDR3 protein. The data hold 550,000 to 750,000 distinct CDR3 sequences, with around 20% observed a single time. What was sequenced was blood. All receptors derive from a man aged 65 to 79 in good health. Each CDR3 is given with its conserved first and last residue. A D gene is named only where the DNA matches it firmly. Clone size, where shown, is once, few, many, or a class for clones that have expanded.

v_call,j_call,d_call,clone_size,cdr3_aa,cdr3_nt
TRBV2,TRBJ2-1,NA,few,CASRRQFGPYNEQFF,TGTGCCAGCAGGAGGCAGTTTGGGCCCTACAATGAGCAGTTCTTC
TRBV6-1,TRBJ2-7,TRBD2,NA,CASRRLAGAYEQYF,TGTGCCAGCAGGCGACTAGCGGGAGCCTACGAGCAGTACTTC
TRBV6-6,TRBJ1-3,TRBD1,few,CASSYGTALNTIYF,TGTGCCAGCAGTTACGGGACAGCTCTAAACACCATATATTTT
TRBV14,TRBJ2-1,NA,few,CASRAVWEPYSEQFF,TGTGCCAGCAGAGCAGTTTGGGAGCCCTACAGTGAGCAGTTCTTC
TRBV20-1,TRBJ2-5,NA,few,CSASTGTLQETQYF,TGCAGTGCTAGTACCGGGACTCTCCAAGAGACCCAGTACTTC
TRBV28,TRBJ1-5,TRBD1,few,CASSLDRGGNQPQHF,TGTGCCAGCAGTCTGGACAGGGGGGGCAATCAGCCCCAGCATTTT
TRBV5-8,TRBJ2-1,NA,NA,CASSGTRGESWNEQFF,TGTGCCAGCAGCGGGACTCGAGGCGAGTCTTGGAATGAGCAGTTCTTC
TRBV9,TRBJ2-7,NA,NA,CASSVAVGRHEQYF,TGTGCCAGCAGCGTAGCGGTGGGTCGGCACGAGCAGTACTTC
TRBV20-1,TRBJ2-5,TRBD2,NA,CSARGLAGAGELEQYF,TGCAGTGCTAGAGGACTAGCGGGGGCCGGGGAACTAGAGCAGTACTTC
TRBV6-5,TRBJ2-1,TRBD2,NA,CASSYSVSAGGSYNEQFF,TGTGCCAGCAGTTACTCAGTTTCGGCGGGAGGGAGCTACAATGAGCAGTTCTTC
TRBV20-1,TRBJ2-1,TRBD2,NA,CSATKGSGADNEQFF,TGCAGTGCCACCAAGGGTAGCGGGGCTGACAATGAGCAGTTCTTC
TRBV20-1,TRBJ2-2,NA,NA,CSAREGSTGELFF,TGCAGTGCTAGAGAGGGGTCCACCGGGGAGCTGTTTTTT
TRBV3-1,TRBJ2-2,NA,few,CASSHNHNTGELFF,TGTGCCAGCAGTCATAACCACAACACCGGGGAGCTGTTTTTT
TRBV5-5,TRBJ2-3,TRBD2,few,CASSLSGTSGDTQYF,TGTGCCAGCAGCTTGTCTGGGACTAGCGGAGATACGCAGTATTTT
TRBV10-3,TRBJ2-7,TRBD1,many,CAIKGQGPSYEQYF,TGTGCCATCAAAGGACAGGGTCCATCCTACGAGCAGTACTTC
TRBV11-2,TRBJ2-1,NA,NA,CASSLDRASNNEQFF,TGTGCCAGCAGCTTAGATCGGGCTAGCAACAATGAGCAGTTCTTC
TRBV3-1,TRBJ2-7,TRBD2,few,CASSHGLAGGYEQYF,TGTGCCAGCAGCCACGGGCTAGCGGGAGGCTACGAGCAGTACTTC
TRBV20-1,TRBJ1-2,NA,few,CSATPAPGYGYTF,TGCAGTGCTACGCCAGCCCCCGGGTATGGCTACACCTTC
TRBV14,TRBJ2-2,TRBD1,NA,CASSRPGQGNTGELFF,TGTGCCAGCAGCCGACCGGGACAGGGAAACACCGGGGAGCTGTTTTTT
TRBV7-3,TRBJ2-3,TRBD2,few,CASSFGVVGGADTQYF,TGTGCCAGCAGCTTTGGGGTAGTGGGAGGGGCAGATACGCAGTATTTT
TRBV7-2,TRBJ2-5,NA,NA,CASSTRDSETQYF,TGTGCCAGCAGCACCCGGGACTCGGAGACCCAGTACTTC
TRBV20-1,TRBJ2-7,NA,few,CSARVPHLYEQYF,TGCAGTGCTAGAGTCCCGCACCTCTACGAGCAGTACTTC
TRBV5-6,TRBJ2-5,TRBD1,once,CASSLPRLGRGQETQYF,TGTGCCAGCAGTCTCCCTCGGCTGGGCAGGGGGCAAGAGACCCAGTACTTC
TRBV29-1,TRBJ1-5,NA,NA,CSVGEGESAQHF,TGCAGCGTTGGGGAAGGGGAATCGGCCCAGCATTTT